Below are 22 T cell receptor beta chains sequenced from a single sample in a study of T cell responses to AZD1222 COVID-19 vaccine. Data came from immunoSEQ multiplex PCR; TCRdb stores just in-frame clones and leaves some out. The repertoire consists of around 26,000 clones, with roughly 88% occurring once and the leading ten covering approximately 2.6%. Source: peripheral blood, taken 28 days after the second AZD1222 dose. These receptors were taken from an adult who received the AZD1222 COVID-19 vaccine.

The V gene is TRBV19, the J gene TRBJ1-1, with 11 bases fitting TRBD1. After removal of 6 bases from V and 4 bases from J, the junction contained 7 bases not matched to a gene. Per the germline V gene, CDR1 is LNHDA and CDR2 is SQIVND (reference sequence). The CDR3 spans 15 residues. CDR3 residues: CASSRTGTGGTEAFF. The CDR3 bases are TGTGCCAGTAGCCGAACCGGGACAGGGGGCACTGAAGCTTTCTTT.

The CDR3 DNA is TGTGCCAGCATTCCCGCAGAGGCAGATACGCAGTATTTT. This encodes CASIPAEADTQYF. The chain uses TRBV21-1 and TRBJ2-3; TRBD2 is the table's D call, not checked against the DNA. TRBV21-1 is given as a pseudogene. The CDR3 loop spans 13 amino acids.

DNA of the CDR3: TGTGCTAGTGGTTTGGTCGGGGGGGGGACCCAGTACTTC. It is translated as CASGLVGGGTQYF. The V call is TRBV12-5, the J call TRBJ2-5, with 8 positions matching TRBD2. Losses at the gene ends were 0 bases for V and 7 bases for J; bases not matched to a gene: 1. There are 13 residues in the CDR3. Germline values: CDR1 LGHNT, CDR2 FRNRAP.

The chain is built from TRBV7-8 and TRBJ1-2; D might be TRBD1 (5 bases). Between the trimmed V and J ends, which lost 5 bases and 8 bases, there was a span of 18 bases. Germline lookup yields CDR1 SGHVS and CDR2 FQNEAQ. The CDR3 spans 14 residues. In DNA, the CDR3 is TGTGCCAGCAGCGACTTAGCAGGGATGTTAGGCTACACCTTC. Translating it yields CASSDLAGMLGYTF. Filled out from reference TRBV7-8 and TRBJ1-2, the complete variable domain reads GAGVSQSPRYKVAKRGQDVALRCDPISGHVSLFWYQQALGQGPEFLTYFQNEAQLDKSGLPSDRFFAERPEGSVSTLKIQRTQQEDSAVYLCASSDLAGMLGYTFGSGTRLTVV.

Here the CDR3 reads CASTDEGSYEQYF. CDR3 coding DNA: TGTGCCAGTACTGATGAGGGTTCCTACGAGCAGTACTTC. The chain employs TRBV19 and TRBJ2-7; D might be TRBD2 (5 bases). This CDR3 region has 13 residues. V was shortened by 7 bases and J by 1 base, with 11 bases between the two germline ends. The V gene's germline CDR1 is LNHDA and CDR2 SQIVND (reference sequence).

The chain has TRBV7-2 and TRBJ2-3; TRBD1 is a possible D gene (5 bases). The CDR3 has 11 residues. Per the germline V gene, CDR1 is SGHTA and CDR2 is FQGNSA. V was pared by 8 bases and J by 5 bases, with 8 bases between. DNA for the CDR3: TGTGCCAGCGGCAGGGAAGATACGCAGTATTTT. This sequence encodes CASGREDTQYF.

The rearrangement joins TRBV5-6 to TRBJ2-7, with 7 bases that match TRBD1. The CDR3 is 16 residues long. J lost 2 bases, V lost 1 base, and 9 bases had no gene match. CDR1 is SGHDT, CDR2 YYEEEE, per germline. The CDR3 region has the DNA TGTGCCAGCAGCTTGCCCCCCCGACAGGGTCCCTACGAGCAGTACTTC. This translates into CASSLPPRQGPYEQYF.

The CDR3 is CASRGLHNEQYF. The CDR3 DNA sequence: TGTGCCAGCAGGGGACTTCATAACGAGCAGTACTTC. The J gene is TRBJ2-7, the V gene TRBV5-8; possible D gene TRBD2, 6 bases. V gave up 5 bases and J gave up 5 bases, with 11 bases separating them. The CDR3 runs to 12 residues. Per the germline V gene, CDR1 is SGHTS and CDR2 is YDEGEE.

The rearrangement uses TRBV6-5 and TRBJ1-2; D may be TRBD1 (5 bases). CDR1 and CDR2 (germline): MNHEY, SVGAGI. Between the trimmed V and J ends, which lost 6 bases and 3 bases, there was a span of 11 bases. This CDR3 has 13 amino acids. CDR3 DNA sequence: TGTGCCAGCAGGGGACCGGGTGACTATGGCTACACCTTC. Translating it yields CASRGPGDYGYTF.

This clone has only a few counts. The chain couples TRBV5-1 to TRBJ1-2, with D perhaps TRBD1 (5 bases). The CDR3 covers 11 residues. Germline-derived CDR1 and CDR2 are SGHRS and YFSETQ. Trimming took off 9 bases at V and 4 bases at J, with 10 bases between the two ends. CDR3 sequence (DNA): TGCGCCACCCCAGGGAGCTATGGCTACACCTTC. Encoded protein: CATPGSYGYTF.

This chain links TRBV12-5 with TRBJ1-2, with a tentative D call TRBD1 (5 bases). The V gene's germline CDR1 is LGHNT and CDR2 FRNRAP. V lost 4 bases and J 4 bases, leaving 13 bases between the germline ends. The CDR3 runs 14 residues. CDR3 sequence (DNA): TGTGCTAGTGGTTCCGGCGTACAGGCCTATGGCTACACCTTC. This encodes CASGSGVQAYGYTF.

V gene TRBV5-4 combines with J gene TRBJ1-3, with TRBD1 matching over 7 bases. The CDR3 has 13 amino acids. After removal of 0 bases from V and 7 bases from J, the junction contained 1 base not matched to a gene. Germline loops: CDR1 SGHNT, CDR2 YYREEE (reference sequence). The CDR3 protein is CASSLAGGNTIYF. CDR3 coding DNA: TGTGCCAGCAGCTTGGCAGGGGGTAACACCATATATTTT.

V is TRBV11-2 and J is TRBJ1-1; TRBD1 matches at 7 bases. The CDR3 spans 14 residues. J was trimmed by 0 bases and V by 4 bases; bases with no gene match: 2. Germline CDR1 SGHAT, CDR2 FQNNGV. CDR3 protein: CASSWGQMNTEAFF. The CDR3 region has the DNA TGTGCCAGCAGCTGGGGACAGATGAACACTGAAGCTTTCTTT.

This chain connects TRBV5-8 to TRBJ1-2; 7 bases map to TRBD1. This CDR3 is 15 amino acids long. The germline V gene has CDR1 SGHTS and CDR2 YDEGEE. V lost 4 bases, J lost 4 bases, and 10 bases stayed unmatched. This CDR3 is CASSVAQGWAYGYTF. The CDR3 DNA follows: TGTGCCAGCAGCGTGGCACAGGGGTGGGCCTATGGCTACACCTTC.

The chain uses TRBV27 and TRBJ2-7, with D perhaps matching TRBD1 (5 bases). Germline values: CDR1 MNHEY, CDR2 SMNVEV (reference sequence). This CDR3 is 13 amino acids long. V lost 7 bases, J lost 3 bases, and 13 bases lay in between. CDR3 region: CASKGQGYYEQYF. CDR3 nucleotides: TGTGCCAGCAAGGGCCAGGGCTACTACGAGCAGTACTTC.

The chain couples TRBV15 to TRBJ2-7; 8 bases fit TRBD1. The trim removed 5 bases at V and 5 bases at J, leaving 14 bases unmatched. Germline assignment: CDR1 LNHNV and CDR2 YYDKDF (reference sequence). The CDR3 loop spans 16 amino acids. The CDR3 region is CATSLGTTGGLDEQYF. The CDR3 DNA is TGTGCCACCAGCCTTGGGACAACAGGGGGGCTCGACGAGCAGTACTTC.

This clone has more than one count but fewer than ten. This chain uses TRBV9 with TRBJ2-5, with 7 bases that match TRBD2. This CDR3 has 14 amino acids. Germline lookup yields CDR1 SGDLS and CDR2 YYNGEE. V trimming: 2 bases; J trimming: 1 base; junction bases outside the gene matches: 2. This CDR3 reads CASSVGTTQETQYF. The CDR3 bases are TGTGCCAGCAGCGTGGGGACTACCCAAGAGACCCAGTACTTC.

The V call is TRBV6-5, the J call TRBJ1-2; 9 positions agree with TRBD1. The CDR3 is 15 residues long. Germline V gene sequence: CDR1 MNHEY, CDR2 SVGAGI. V lost 7 bases and J lost 5; bases outside the gene matches: 11. The CDR3 reads CASTGRDRARYGYTF. CDR3 DNA: TGTGCCAGCACTGGCCGGGACAGGGCCCGGTATGGCTACACCTTC.

V gene TRBV9 combines with J gene TRBJ2-2; the match to TRBD1 covers 10 bases. Germline-derived CDR1 and CDR2 are SGDLS and YYNGEE. The V gene end was trimmed by 2 bases and the J gene end by 2 bases; junction bases not matched to a gene: 6. This CDR3 is 17 amino acids long. CDR3 loop: CASSVHLTGGNTGELFF. The CDR3, as DNA: TGTGCCAGCAGCGTTCACCTGACAGGGGGCAACACCGGGGAGCTGTTTTTT. The full variable domain, its missing parts supplied by reference TRBV9 and TRBJ2-2, is DSGVTQTPKHLITATGQRVTLRCSPRSGDLSVYWYQQSLDQGLQFLIQYYNGEERAKGNILERFSAQQFPDLHSELNLSSLELGDSALYFCASSVHLTGGNTGELFFGEGSRLTVL.

The chain uses TRBV21-1 and TRBJ2-4; whether TRBD2, the table's D call, matches the DNA was not checked. TRBV21-1 is labeled a pseudogene. This CDR3 comprises 18 residues. CDR3 loop: CASSKVSPDPLAKNIQYF. Here the CDR3 DNA reads TGTGCCAGCAGCAAAGTAAGCCCCGATCCCCTAGCCAAAAACATTCAGTACTTC.

CDR3 protein: CASSPWGGVYNEQFF. The CDR3, as DNA: TGTGCCAGCAGCCCCTGGGGGGGCGTCTACAATGAGCAGTTCTTC. The V call is TRBV6-5, the J call TRBJ2-1, with a weak D call TRBD2 (7 bases). The germline gives CDR1 MNHEY, CDR2 SVGAGI. CDR3 length: 15 residues. V shed 6 bases and J shed 3 bases, with 15 bases lying between them.

This clone appeared a single time. The chain combines TRBV7-9 with TRBJ2-2, with 9 bases aligning to TRBD2. The CDR3 totals 15 residues. V was clipped by 1 base and J by 9 bases; unmatched bases: 6. Germline lookup yields CDR1 SEHNR and CDR2 FQNEAQ (reference sequence). The CDR3 is CASSLVSGGTRELFF. The CDR3 DNA follows: TGTGCCAGCAGCTTAGTGAGCGGGGGGACCCGGGAGCTGTTTTTT.